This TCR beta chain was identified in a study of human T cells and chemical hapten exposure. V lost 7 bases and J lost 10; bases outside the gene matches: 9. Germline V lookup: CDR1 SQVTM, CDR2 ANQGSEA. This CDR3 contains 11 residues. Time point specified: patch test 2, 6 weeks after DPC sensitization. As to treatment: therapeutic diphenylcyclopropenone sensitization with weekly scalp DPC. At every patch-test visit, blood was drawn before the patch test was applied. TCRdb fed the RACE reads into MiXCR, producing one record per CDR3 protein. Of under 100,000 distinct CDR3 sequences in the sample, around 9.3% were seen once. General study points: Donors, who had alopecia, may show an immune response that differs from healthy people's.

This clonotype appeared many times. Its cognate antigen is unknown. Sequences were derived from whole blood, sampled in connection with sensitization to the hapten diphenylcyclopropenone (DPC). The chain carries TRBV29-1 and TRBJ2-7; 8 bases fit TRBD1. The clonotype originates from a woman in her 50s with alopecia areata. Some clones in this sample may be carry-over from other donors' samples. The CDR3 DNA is TGCAGCGCAGCCCTAGGACAGGGACAGTACTTC. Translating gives CSAALGQGQYF.